The 23 T cell receptor beta chains listed next were all sequenced from one sample in a study of blood T cell repertoires in COVID-19. Clones were read by immunoSEQ multiplex PCR, and TCRdb kept only the in-frame ones, dropping some. The sample lists about 250,000 clones, approximately 79% occurring once. The sample consisted of peripheral blood. These TCRs come from a woman aged 35 to 49 with active or convalescent COVID-19.

The chain uses TRBV7-9 and TRBJ2-1; no clear D. Germline V gene sequence: CDR1 SEHNR, CDR2 FQNEAQ (reference sequence). This CDR3 has 15 amino acids. The V gene lost 5 bases and the J gene lost 5 bases, with 16 bases spanning the gap. In DNA form, the CDR3 reads TGTGCCAGCAGCCCATGGTCTAGGCGAGACAATGAGCAGTTCTTC. This translates into CASSPWSRRDNEQFF.

This clone was counted a few times. The chain links TRBV7-9 to TRBJ1-4; 8 nucleotides line up with TRBD1. The trim removed 5 bases at V and 2 bases at J, leaving 4 bases unmatched. Germline loops: CDR1 SEHNR, CDR2 FQNEAQ (reference sequence). CDR3 length equals 15 residues. The CDR3 bases are TGTGCCAGCAGCCGAGGGGACAGGACTAATGAAAAACTGTTTTTT. Translating gives CASSRGDRTNEKLFF.

In its sample, this clone was seen once. This chain links TRBV5-1 with TRBJ1-1; 8 bases align to TRBD1. Per the germline V gene, CDR1 is SGHRS and CDR2 is YFSETQ. The V segment lost 1 base and the J segment 5 bases; nucleotides outside the gene matches: 7. CDR3 length: 15 residues. CDR3 in amino acids: CASSLTQGARTEAFF. For the CDR3, the DNA is TGCGCCAGCAGCTTGACGCAGGGGGCGCGGACTGAAGCTTTCTTT.

This chain connects TRBV9 to TRBJ1-2; possibly TRBD1 for D (6 bases). The germline V gene has CDR1 SGDLS and CDR2 YYNGEE. This CDR3 comprises 15 residues. V was trimmed by 0 bases and J by 2 bases, leaving 11 bases between them. The CDR3 spells CASSVDRVNNYGYTF. CDR3 sequence (DNA): TGTGCCAGCAGCGTAGACAGGGTCAACAACTATGGCTACACCTTC.

V is TRBV30 and J is TRBJ1-4; TRBD1 might be the D (5 bases). Germline CDR1 GTSNPN, CDR2 SVGIG (reference sequence). This CDR3 is built from 13 residues. V was cut by 6 bases and J by 0 bases, with 8 bases left in between. The CDR3 reads CACRGATNEKLFF. Written as DNA, the CDR3 is TGTGCCTGCCGGGGGGCAACTAATGAAAAACTGTTTTTT.

V is TRBV30 and J is TRBJ1-2, with 11 bases fitting TRBD1. The CDR3 runs to 15 residues. With 3 bases clipped from V and 2 bases from J, the junction kept 5 bases outside the gene matches. Germline V gene sequence: CDR1 GTSNPN, CDR2 SVGIG (reference sequence). Here the CDR3 reads CAWSAGQGGNYGYTF. As DNA, the CDR3 is TGTGCCTGGAGCGCGGGACAGGGGGGCAACTATGGCTACACCTTC.

V gene TRBV6-5 combines with J gene TRBJ1-2; D is perhaps TRBD1 (6 bases). There are 14 residues in the CDR3. V was trimmed by 3 bases and J by 1 base, leaving 9 bases between them. CDR1 and CDR2 from the germline V gene are MNHEY and SVGAGI. CDR3 sequence: CASSYRTDNYGYTF. CDR3 nucleotide sequence: TGTGCCAGCAGTTATAGGACAGATAACTATGGCTACACCTTC.

The chain uses TRBV27 and TRBJ1-2; D is uncertain. The CDR3 runs to 16 residues. Germline values: CDR1 MNHEY, CDR2 SMNVEV (reference sequence). Trimming stripped 5 bases from V and 5 bases from J, with 21 bases between. This chain's CDR3 is CASSKDFGDRAYGYTF. CDR3 DNA: TGTGCCAGCAGTAAAGACTTCGGGGATAGGGCTTATGGCTACACCTTC.

This clone was seen a few times. V is TRBV4-2 and J is TRBJ2-1; TRBD1 might be the D (5 bases). Trimming took off 0 bases at V and 10 bases at J, with 10 bases between the two ends. The germline V gene encodes CDR1 LGHNA and CDR2 YNFKEQ. The CDR3 extends over 13 amino acids. This CDR3 is CASSQDLGLEQFF. The CDR3 region has the DNA TGTGCCAGCAGCCAAGATCTGGGGCTGGAGCAGTTCTTC.

The gene calls are TRBV6-1 and TRBJ1-2; TRBD1 matches 8 bases. Germline V gene lookup returns CDR1 MNHNS and CDR2 SASEGT. Germline trimming cut 1 base from V and 6 bases from J; bases unmatched to any gene: 7. The CDR3 has 15 residues. The CDR3 region has the DNA TGTGCCAGCAGTGAAGTCCGCAGGGGGCGACATGGCTACACCTTC. Its protein is CASSEVRRGRHGYTF.

The V and J genes are TRBV7-9 and TRBJ1-1, with 7 bases identical to TRBD1. J lost 11 bases, V lost 1 base, and 1 base had no gene match. The CDR3 covers 11 residues. Germline V gene sequence: CDR1 SEHNR, CDR2 FQNEAQ (reference sequence). The DNA of the CDR3 is TGTGCCAGCAGCTTAGAGGGGGCCGCTTTCTTT. Its translation: CASSLEGAAFF.

This chain connects TRBV6-1 to TRBJ2-1; TRBD2 aligns across 11 bases. The CDR3 totals 15 residues. CDR1 is MNHNS, CDR2 SASEGT, per germline. V lost 1 base to trimming and J lost 9 bases; unmatched junction nucleotides: 5. This chain's CDR3 is CASSEVVAGGLEQFF. The CDR3 DNA reads as TGTGCCAGCAGTGAAGTTGTAGCGGGGGGGCTTGAGCAGTTCTTC.

A few counts support this clone. The chain recombines TRBV5-6 with TRBJ1-1; possibly TRBD1 for D (6 bases). V lost 4 bases and J lost 4, with 20 bases in between. This CDR3 contains 16 residues. Germline loops: CDR1 SGHDT, CDR2 YYEEEE. CDR3 amino acids: CASSPDRPLLGTEAFF. CDR3 bases: TGTGCCAGCAGCCCGGACAGACCCCTTTTGGGCACTGAAGCTTTCTTT.

The sample holds one count of this clone. This chain uses TRBV19 with TRBJ1-1; unclear D gene. This CDR3 contains 15 residues. V gave up 4 bases and J gave up 0 bases, with 12 bases separating them. The V gene's germline CDR1 is LNHDA and CDR2 SQIVND (reference sequence). Here the CDR3 DNA reads TGTGCCAGTAGTACGGGGTCGTCCATGAACACTGAAGCTTTCTTT. Translated: CASSTGSSMNTEAFF.

The chain is built from TRBV30 and TRBJ2-6; 12 nucleotides align to TRBD1. The junction had 7 bases not matched to a gene; V was cut back by 2 bases and J by 2 bases. The CDR3 covers 18 residues. The germline gives CDR1 GTSNPN, CDR2 SVGIG (reference sequence). The CDR3 spells CAWSTGQGARAGANVLTF. In DNA form, the CDR3 reads TGTGCCTGGAGTACGGGACAGGGGGCGCGAGCTGGGGCCAACGTCCTGACTTTC.

The chain is built from TRBV7-3 and TRBJ1-2, with TRBD1 as a possible D gene (6 bases). Germline V CDR1 and CDR2: SGHTA, FQGTGA. V lost 4 bases to trimming and J lost 8 bases, with 11 bases between them. This CDR3 has 12 amino acids. The CDR3 DNA reads as TGTGCCAGCAGCTCGCAGGGGAGAGGCTACACCTTC. Its protein is CASSSQGRGYTF.

The sample holds one count of this clone. The chain is built from TRBV5-1 and TRBJ1-2, with D possibly TRBD1 on 5 matching bases. V lost 4 bases, J lost 6 bases, and 16 bases lay in between. Germline lookup yields CDR1 SGHRS and CDR2 YFSETQ. This CDR3 has 14 residues. This CDR3 reads CASSLGQIGHGYTF. The CDR3 DNA follows: TGCGCCAGCAGCCTCGGACAAATCGGGCATGGCTACACCTTC.

V gene TRBV3-1 (or the pseudogene TRBV3-2) combines with J gene TRBJ2-3; 9 bases are a match to TRBD2. Looked up from germline, CDR1 is LGHDT and CDR2 is YNNKEL (reference sequence). Unmatched junction bases numbered 12, after V lost 3 bases and J lost 5 bases. CDR3 size: 17 residues. CDR3 region: CASSHLASGGPGDTQYF. The CDR3 DNA follows: TGTGCCAGCAGCCATTTAGCCAGCGGGGGGCCGGGAGATACGCAGTATTTT.

The rearrangement joins TRBV12-5 to TRBJ1-2; D is unclear. The CDR3 extends over 13 amino acids. Germline CDR1 and CDR2: LGHNT and FRNRAP. V was cut by 0 bases and J by 8 bases, with 10 bases left in between. The CDR3 DNA sequence: TGTGCTAGTGGTTTGGTACGGGTCTCCGGCTACACCTTC. It translates to CASGLVRVSGYTF.

This clone appeared a few times. The genes are TRBV6-5 and TRBJ1-5; D unresolved. V was trimmed by 5 bases and J by 3 bases, leaving 8 bases between them. Germline-derived CDR1 and CDR2 are MNHEY and SVGAGI. The CDR3 sequence is 13 residues long. The DNA of the CDR3 is TGTGCCAGCAGTCAGGAGGCCAATCAGCCCCAGCATTTT. It encodes CASSQEANQPQHF.

V is TRBV28 and J is TRBJ1-1; a weak D match, TRBD1 (6 bases). V was trimmed by 5 bases and J by 10 bases, leaving 20 bases between them. Germline CDR1 reads MDHEN; CDR2 reads SYDVKM. This CDR3 spans 14 amino acids. The CDR3: CASSLSGTTRGAFF. In nucleotides, the CDR3 is TGTGCCAGCAGTCTATCCGGGACAACTCGAGGAGCTTTCTTT.

J is TRBJ1-2 and V is TRBV5-4; D is perhaps TRBD1 (6 bases). Germline CDR1 is SGHNT and CDR2 is YYREEE (reference sequence). The V gene lost 0 bases and the J gene lost 3 bases, with 12 bases spanning the gap. The CDR3 has 15 residues. In DNA, the CDR3 is TGTGCCAGCAGCTTGGTTGAGTGGACAGACTATGGCTACACCTTC. Translation gives CASSLVEWTDYGYTF.

This chain uses TRBV7-9 with TRBJ2-3, with 8 bases matching TRBD1. Germline assignment: CDR1 SEHNR and CDR2 FQNEAQ (reference sequence). The V segment lost 7 bases and the J segment 4 bases; nucleotides outside the gene matches: 10. There are 15 residues in the CDR3. This chain's CDR3 is CASTFGGQGADTQYF. As DNA, the CDR3 is TGTGCCAGCACCTTCGGAGGACAGGGTGCAGATACGCAGTATTTT.